This T cell receptor (beta chain) came from a study of T cell changes during pregnancy in multiple sclerosis. The protocol was immunoSEQ multiplex PCR, while the TCRdb copy is restricted to in-frame clones and leaves out a portion. Here the sample spans around 95,000 clones, roughly 94% being singletons. This CDR3 contains 13 residues. Germline loops: CDR1 ENHRY, CDR2 SYGVKD. The V and J ends lost 10 bases and 3 bases, in that order; junction bases with no gene match: 8. The chain uses TRBV10-3 and TRBJ2-7, with 8 bases identical to TRBD1. The clonotype was recovered from a female donor in good health, enrolled as a control in a pregnancy study. The sample was peripheral blood, taken after pregnancy. CDR3 sequence (DNA): TGTGCCACACACCGTGACAGGGGCTACGAGCAGTACTTC. Translating it yields CATHRDRGYEQYF.